These 19 T cell receptor beta chains share one sample of origin, sequenced in a study of T cells after yellow fever vaccination. TCRdb itself ran the 5' RACE reads through MiXCR, one entry per CDR3 protein. The table has about 350,000 distinct CDR3 sequences, roughly 4% seen once. The sequencing used PBMCs, collected 5 days after the yellow fever booster vaccination. Receptors were obtained from a man aged 18 to 30 who received the YFV17D yellow fever vaccine.

This clonotype was seen repeatedly, ten times or more. The chain joins TRBV27 to TRBJ2-7, with D perhaps TRBD1 (5 bases). There are 14 residues in the CDR3. The germline CDR1 and CDR2 sequences are MNHEY and SMNVEV (reference sequence). Trimming removed 6 bases from V and 7 bases from J, with 19 bases in between. The CDR3 sequence is CASSRIQGYGEQYF. As DNA, the CDR3 is TGTGCCAGCAGCCGAATCCAGGGATATGGGGAGCAGTACTTC.

This clonotype was recorded many times. The chain joins TRBV7-2 to TRBJ2-1, with 11 bases lining up with TRBD2. Germline values: CDR1 SGHTA, CDR2 FQGNSA. The V and J ends lost 1 base and 9 bases, in that order; junction bases with no gene match: 5. The CDR3 is made up of 15 amino acids. The CDR3 protein is CASSLVAGGYGEQFF. CDR3 nucleotides: TGTGCCAGCAGCTTAGTAGCGGGGGGGTATGGTGAGCAGTTCTTC. Variable domain in full (rest from reference TRBV7-2 and TRBJ2-1): GAGVSQSPSNKVTEKGKDVELRCDPISGHTALYWYRQSLGQGLEFLIYFQGNSAPDKSGLPSDRFSAERTGGSVSTLTIQRTQQEDSAVYLCASSLVAGGYGEQFFGPGTRLTVL.

The rearrangement joins TRBV4-3 to TRBJ1-4; 7 bases line up with TRBD1. Unmatched junction bases numbered 6, after V lost 0 bases and J lost 5 bases. The CDR3 is 16 residues long. CDR1 and CDR2 (germline): LGHNA, YSLEER. DNA of the CDR3: TGCGCCAGCAGCCAAGATCGGAGGGGGCGCAATGAAAAACTGTTTTTT. It encodes CASSQDRRGRNEKLFF.

The chain couples TRBV10-3 to TRBJ1-4; D remains unclear. CDR1 and CDR2 (germline): ENHRY, SYGVKD. V was cut by 0 bases and J by 7 bases, with 12 bases left in between. The CDR3 covers 15 residues. CDR3: CAISESRQLFEKLFF. The CDR3 DNA reads TGTGCCATCAGTGAGTCGAGGCAGCTTTTTGAAAAACTGTTTTTT.

This clonotype was found a few times. This chain uses TRBV5-1 with TRBJ1-2; weak D call: TRBD1 (6 bases). The CDR3 spans 16 residues. V was cut by 4 bases and J by 4 bases, with 20 bases left in between. The germline CDR1 and CDR2 sequences are SGHRS and YFSETQ. The CDR3 nucleotides read TGCGCCAGCAGCCGAATGGGACCAGGGGTATCCTATGGCTACACCTTC. Translated, it gives CASSRMGPGVSYGYTF.

This clonotype was seen a few times. V usage is TRBV5-1 and J usage is TRBJ2-7; D tentatively reads TRBD1 or TRBD2 (6 bases each). The CDR3 is 14 amino acids. Between the trimmed V and J ends, which lost 0 bases and 7 bases, there was a span of 14 bases. CDR1 and CDR2 from the germline V gene are SGHRS and YFSETQ. CDR3 residues: CASSLVRGPGEQYF. For the CDR3, the DNA is TGCGCCAGCAGCTTGGTTCGGGGGCCTGGAGAGCAGTACTTC.

This clonotype has only a few counts. V gene TRBV6-2 or TRBV6-3 combines with J gene TRBJ1-1; 8 positions match TRBD1. Germline V CDR1 and CDR2: MNHEY, SVGEGT. The CDR3 runs to 13 residues. V was clipped by 5 bases and J by 4 bases; unmatched bases: 3. The CDR3 coding sequence is TGTGCCAGCAGTCGGACAGGGATCACTGAAGCTTTCTTT. The encoded protein is CASSRTGITEAFF.

The chain links TRBV7-9 to TRBJ2-6; D possibly uses TRBD1 or TRBD2 (5 bases each). In germline, CDR1 is SEHNR, CDR2 FQNEAQ (reference sequence). V shed 3 bases and J shed 0 bases, with 21 bases lying between them. This CDR3 has 20 amino acids. The CDR3: CASSLRMIRDAYSGANVLTF. Here the CDR3 DNA reads TGTGCCAGCAGCTTGCGAATGATTCGGGACGCCTACTCTGGGGCCAACGTCCTGACTTTC.

This chain uses TRBV5-1 with TRBJ2-5; D might be TRBD2 (5 bases). Trimming left V 7 bases short and J 2 bases short, with 15 bases between. CDR3 size: 14 residues. CDR1 is SGHRS and CDR2 is YFSETQ in the germline V gene. The CDR3 DNA follows: TGCGCCAGCGCCGGGGAACAGCCTCAAGAGACCCAGTACTTC. Translation: CASAGEQPQETQYF. The full variable domain, rest sourced from reference TRBV5-1 and TRBJ2-5, is KAGVTQTPRYLIKTRGQQVTLSCSPISGHRSVSWYQQTPGQGLQFLFEYFSETQRNKGNFPGRFSGRQFSNSRSEMNVSTLELGDSALYLCASAGEQPQETQYFGPGTRLLVL.

This clonotype was detected ten times or more. The CDR3 loop reads CASSLTGKERELFF. CDR3 bases: TGTGCCAGCAGTTTAACGGGGAAAGAAAGGGAGCTGTTTTTT. The gene calls are TRBV28 and TRBJ2-2, with a possible D match to TRBD2 (5 bases). V gave up 2 bases and J gave up 9 bases, with 13 bases separating them. Germline CDR1 and CDR2: MDHEN and SYDVKM. The CDR3 is 14 amino acids.

This clonotype was picked up a small number of times. The chain couples TRBV28 to TRBJ2-7, with 7 bases lining up with TRBD2. Per the germline V gene, CDR1 is MDHEN and CDR2 is SYDVKM. The CDR3 runs to 13 residues. Trimming took 6 bases from V and 7 from J; bases not matched to a gene: 9. DNA for the CDR3: TGTGCCAGCAGACCCGCGGGAGTGGGGGAGCAGTACGTC. This sequence encodes CASRPAGVGEQYV.

This clonotype was detected a few times. V and J are TRBV12-3 or TRBV12-4 and TRBJ2-1; the D gene is possibly TRBD1 (5 bases). CDR3 length equals 14 residues. The V end lost 4 bases, the J end lost 6 bases, and 13 bases lay between the germline ends. CDR3 sequence (DNA): TGTGCCAGCAGTTGGCAGGGTGTAGGCAATGAGCAGTTCTTC. Its translation: CASSWQGVGNEQFF.

This clonotype has only a few counts. The rearrangement links TRBV5-4 to TRBJ1-2; no reliable D call. The CDR3 totals 11 residues. Trimming removed 4 bases at V and 4 bases at J, with 5 bases between. Germline-derived CDR1 and CDR2 are SGHNT and YYREEE (reference sequence). In DNA form, the CDR3 reads TGTGCCAGCAGCACAAGCTATGGCTACACCTTC. Its translation: CASSTSYGYTF.

Ten or more counts support this clonotype. J is TRBJ2-2 and V is TRBV6-2 or TRBV6-3; 7 positions agree with TRBD1. Germline loops: CDR1 MNHEY, CDR2 SVGEGT. This CDR3 spans 15 amino acids. J lost 2 bases, V lost 7 bases, and 7 bases had no gene match. As DNA, the CDR3 is TGTGCCAGCAAAATCAGACAGGGAAACACCGGGGAGCTGTTTTTT. Translation gives CASKIRQGNTGELFF.

The rearrangement uses TRBV20-1 and TRBJ1-5, with D possibly TRBD1 on 5 matching bases. V was shortened by 0 bases and J by 2 bases, with 11 bases between the two germline ends. CDR3 length: 15 residues. Per the germline V gene, CDR1 is DFQATT and CDR2 is SNEGSKA (reference sequence). The CDR3: CSARDGQGRNQPQHF. The CDR3 DNA follows: TGCAGTGCTAGAGATGGGCAGGGACGCAATCAGCCCCAGCATTTT.

The V gene is TRBV5-4, the J gene TRBJ2-2, with 10 bases identical to TRBD1. V lost 5 bases and J lost 6; bases outside the gene matches: 4. The germline V gene encodes CDR1 SGHNT and CDR2 YYREEE (reference sequence). There are 14 residues in the CDR3. This CDR3 is CASRGTGAAGELFF. In nucleotides, the CDR3 is TGTGCCAGCAGAGGGACAGGGGCGGCCGGGGAGCTGTTTTTT.

This clonotype was counted a few times. The genes are TRBV7-2 and TRBJ2-5, with TRBD2 identical over 8 bases. The CDR3 runs 17 residues. The germline gives CDR1 SGHTA, CDR2 FQGNSA. V lost 4 bases to trimming and J lost 5 bases; unmatched junction nucleotides: 15. In DNA, the CDR3 is TGTGCCAGCAGCTCATACCGGGGACTAGGGGGGTCCGAGACCCAGTACTTC. Amino acid sequence: CASSSYRGLGGSETQYF. Full variable domain (rest looked up from reference TRBV7-2 and TRBJ2-5): GAGVSQSPSNKVTEKGKDVELRCDPISGHTALYWYRQSLGQGLEFLIYFQGNSAPDKSGLPSDRFSAERTGGSVSTLTIQRTQQEDSAVYLCASSSYRGLGGSETQYFGPGTRLLVL.

This clonotype occurred many times. This sequence joins TRBV5-5 and TRBJ2-1; 7 positions match TRBD1. The CDR3 totals 15 residues. The V gene's germline CDR1 is SGHKS and CDR2 YYEKEE (reference sequence). V lost 2 bases, J lost 5 bases, and 7 bases stayed unmatched. The CDR3 nucleotides are TGTGCCAGCAGCTTAGTCGGGACAGAAGACAATGAGCAGTTCTTC. Its translation is CASSLVGTEDNEQFF.

This clonotype occurred a few times. V usage is TRBV7-2 and J usage is TRBJ2-7; possibly TRBD1 or TRBD2 for D (5 bases each). The CDR3 runs to 15 residues. The V end lost 6 bases, the J end lost 0 bases, and 15 bases lay between the germline ends. CDR1 is SGHTA, CDR2 FQGNSA, per germline. The CDR3 DNA is TGTGCCAGCAGTATGGGACCGCCTAGCTCCTACGAGCAGTACTTC. Encoded protein: CASSMGPPSSYEQYF.